The 27 T cell receptor beta chains reported below all come from one sample, sequenced in a study of blood T cell repertoires in COVID-19. Assay used: immunoSEQ multiplex PCR; TCRdb lists only in-frame clones, some missing. The sample comprises about 33,000 clones, 75% to 90% of which are singletons, and around 7% rests with the top ten. The sample was peripheral blood. The receptors were gathered from a human donor in a cohort sampled during active COVID-19.

The chain recombines TRBV24-1 with TRBJ1-2; D might be TRBD1 (5 bases). V was shortened by 3 bases and J by 2 bases, with 9 bases between the two germline ends. This CDR3 has 14 residues. Germline CDR1 reads KGHDR; CDR2 reads SFDVKD. CDR3 DNA sequence: TGTGCCACCAGTGATCCGACAGTAAACTATGGCTACACCTTC. Translated: CATSDPTVNYGYTF.

CDR3 sequence: CASSEYMYREYF. CDR3 coding DNA: TGTGCCAGCAGTGAATATATGTACAGGGAGTACTTC. The chain joins TRBV25-1 to TRBJ2-7, with D possibly matching TRBD1 (6 bases). CDR1 is MGHDK, CDR2 SYGVNS, per germline. CDR3 size: 12 residues. Trimming pared 0 bases from V and 11 bases from J, leaving 11 bases between.

The chain joins TRBV6-5 to TRBJ2-3; TRBD1 is a possible D gene (6 bases). Trimming removed 8 bases from V and 0 bases from J, with 12 bases in between. This CDR3 spans 14 amino acids. In germline, CDR1 is MNHEY, CDR2 SVGAGI. This CDR3 reads CASQRQASTDTQYF. As DNA, the CDR3 is TGTGCCAGCCAAAGACAGGCGAGCACAGATACGCAGTATTTT.

The genes are TRBV2 and TRBJ2-7, with no clear D. The CDR3 contains 13 residues. Trimming removed 1 base from V and 12 bases from J, with 16 bases in between. The germline V gene has CDR1 SNHLY and CDR2 FYNNEI. The CDR3 loop reads CASSEELGYSAYF. For the CDR3, the DNA is TGTGCCAGCAGTGAAGAGTTGGGCTACTCTGCGTACTTC. The full variable domain, in which reference TRBV2 and TRBJ2-7 provide the parts outside the CDR3, is EPEVTQTPSHQVTQMGQEVILRCVPISNHLYFYWYRQILGQKVEFLVSFYNNEISEKSEIFDDQFSVERPDGSNFTLKIRSTKLEDSAMYFCASSEELGYSAYFGPGTRLTVT.

This rearrangement joins TRBV19 to TRBJ2-7; 10 bases align to TRBD1. This CDR3 contains 12 residues. V dropped 3 bases and J dropped 12; count of bases not matched to a gene: 5. CDR1 LNHDA and CDR2 SQIVND come from the germline V gene (reference sequence). The CDR3 sequence: CASSMGQGNLYF. DNA of the CDR3: TGTGCCAGTAGTATGGGACAGGGGAATCTGTACTTC.

The chain recombines TRBV19 with TRBJ1-3; 10 nucleotides line up with TRBD1. Germline CDR1 and CDR2: LNHDA and SQIVND (reference sequence). J lost 3 bases, V lost 4 bases, and 9 bases had no gene match. The CDR3 is 17 residues long. CDR3 sequence: CASSTNPGQGFGNTIYF. The CDR3 DNA is TGTGCCAGTAGTACCAACCCGGGACAGGGGTTTGGAAACACCATATATTTT.

J is TRBJ1-2 and V is TRBV19, with a possible D match to TRBD1 (6 bases). The CDR3 sequence is 12 residues long. CDR1 is LNHDA, CDR2 SQIVND, per germline (reference sequence). Trimming stripped 5 bases from V and 4 bases from J, with 8 bases between. Here the CDR3 DNA reads TGTGCCAGTAGTCCAGGGGCCTATGGCTACACCTTC. This encodes CASSPGAYGYTF.

The chain recombines TRBV5-6 with TRBJ2-1; 8 positions agree with TRBD1. There are 12 residues in the CDR3. V lost 4 bases and J lost 6; bases outside the gene matches: 0. The V gene's germline CDR1 is SGHDT and CDR2 YYEEEE. This CDR3 reads CASSGQGNEQFF. CDR3 coding DNA: TGTGCCAGCAGCGGACAGGGCAATGAGCAGTTCTTC. Drawing the rest from reference TRBV5-6 and TRBJ2-1, the complete variable domain is DAGVTQSPTHLIKTRGQQVTLRCSPKSGHDTVSWYQQALGQGPQFIFQYYEEEERQRGNFPDRFSGHQFPNYSSELNVNALLLGDSALYLCASSGQGNEQFFGPGTRLTVL.

The rearrangement joins TRBV19 to TRBJ2-3, with a possible D match to TRBD2 (5 bases). This CDR3 has 17 amino acids. The V gene lost 6 bases and the J gene lost 0 bases, with 19 bases spanning the gap. Germline values: CDR1 LNHDA, CDR2 SQIVND (reference sequence). The CDR3 here is CASSPAGRAPSTDTQYF. CDR3 bases: TGTGCCAGTAGCCCCGCTGGGCGGGCGCCTAGCACAGATACGCAGTATTTT.

This chain links TRBV6-6 with TRBJ1-1, with 10 bases that match TRBD1. The CDR3 extends over 17 amino acids. The germline CDR1 and CDR2 sequences are MNHNY and SVGAGI (reference sequence). Germline trimming cut 5 bases from V and 3 bases from J; bases unmatched to any gene: 12. DNA of the CDR3: TGTGCCAGCAGTCATTTTAGGACAGGGGGGGAGGACACTGAAGCTTTCTTT. Amino acid sequence: CASSHFRTGGEDTEAFF.

V usage is TRBV6-5 and J usage is TRBJ2-3, with 12 positions matching TRBD2. The CDR3 runs 14 residues. Germline V gene data show CDR1 as MNHEY and CDR2 as SVGAGI. V lost 5 bases, J lost 5 bases, and 2 bases stayed unmatched. The DNA of the CDR3 is TGTGCCAGCAGTCTACTAGCGGGAGGAGATACGCAGTATTTT. As protein: CASSLLAGGDTQYF.

The V call is TRBV19, the J call TRBJ2-1, with 9 bases aligning to TRBD1. The CDR3 contains 17 residues. V shed 0 bases and J 7 bases; nucleotides not matched to a gene: 10. Germline V gives CDR1 LNHDA, CDR2 SQIVND (reference sequence). CDR3 sequence: CASSIESSGTGFNEQFF. For the CDR3, the DNA is TGTGCCAGTAGTATAGAATCGTCCGGGACAGGGTTTAATGAGCAGTTCTTC. Based on the CDR3 plus reference TRBV19 and TRBJ2-1, the full variable domain is DGGITQSPKYLFRKEGQNVTLSCEQNLNHDAMYWYRQDPGQGLRLIYYSQIVNDFQKGDIAEGYSVSREKKESFPLTVTSAQKNPTAFYLCASSIESSGTGFNEQFFGPGTRLTVL.

As DNA, the CDR3 is TGTGCCAGTAGCACCCTCCCGACAGGGGTGAACACTGAAGCTTTCTTT. Residues: CASSTLPTGVNTEAFF. The chain has TRBV19 and TRBJ1-1; the match to TRBD1 covers 8 bases. Losses at the gene ends were 6 bases for V and 0 bases for J; bases not matched to a gene: 9. Germline V CDR1 and CDR2: LNHDA, SQIVND (reference sequence). The CDR3 sequence is 16 residues long.

The V gene is TRBV5-1, the J gene TRBJ1-1; 8 nucleotides match TRBD1. V lost 2 bases and J lost 5; bases outside the gene matches: 5. Germline V gene lookup returns CDR1 SGHRS and CDR2 YFSETQ. This CDR3 spans 14 amino acids. CDR3 protein: CASSLTGGSTEAFF. The CDR3 bases are TGCGCCAGCAGCTTAACAGGGGGAAGTACTGAAGCTTTCTTT.

The rearrangement uses TRBV6-5 and TRBJ2-4; TRBD1 agrees at 9 bases. Germline V gene sequence: CDR1 MNHEY, CDR2 SVGAGI. J gave up 7 bases and V 6 bases, and 4 bases lay outside the gene matches. The CDR3 runs 13 residues. CDR3 nucleotides: TGTGCCAGCAGACCAACAGGGGGCAACATTCAGTACTTC. It is translated as CASRPTGGNIQYF.

This clone was counted only a few times. This chain connects TRBV7-3 to TRBJ2-1; 8 positions agree with TRBD2. This CDR3 has 16 residues. The J segment lost 6 bases and the V segment lost 5 bases, leaving 12 bases of the junction unmatched. CDR1 and CDR2 from the germline V gene are SGHTA and FQGTGA. The CDR3 bases are TGTGCCAGCAGCCCCCCCGGGGGGGGCAGGGGCAATGAGCAGTTCTTC. Its translation is CASSPPGGGRGNEQFF. Combining the CDR3 with reference TRBV7-3 and TRBJ2-1 gives the whole variable domain GAGVSQTPSNKVTEKGKYVELRCDPISGHTALYWYRQSLGQGPEFLIYFQGTGAADDSGLPNDRFFAVRPEGSVSTLKIQRTERGDSAVYLCASSPPGGGRGNEQFFGPGTRLTVL.

This clone showed up just once. The rearrangement joins TRBV7-2 to TRBJ2-7, with TRBD2 identical over 11 bases. V shed 3 bases, J shed 5 bases, and the junction held 6 bases outside the gene matches. The CDR3 contains 15 residues. Germline values: CDR1 SGHTA, CDR2 FQGNSA. The CDR3 spells CASSLRPLAGDEQYF. CDR3 nucleotides: TGTGCCAGCAGCTTGAGGCCACTAGCGGGAGACGAGCAGTACTTC.

This clone has a handful of counts. The chain couples TRBV2 to TRBJ1-6, with D possibly matching TRBD1 (6 bases). CDR3 length: 15 residues. Per germline, CDR1 SNHLY and CDR2 FYNNEI. Trimming pared 10 bases from V and 7 bases from J, leaving 20 bases between. The CDR3 sequence: CATDTGSDRNSPLHF. In nucleotides, the CDR3 is TGTGCCACCGATACAGGGAGCGATCGGAATTCACCCCTCCACTTT.

This chain links TRBV20-1 with TRBJ2-1; D is ambiguous. CDR1 and CDR2 from the germline V gene are DFQATT and SNEGSKA (reference sequence). The V end was cut by 0 bases, the J end by 7 bases, with 4 bases between. The CDR3 has 11 residues. The CDR3 coding sequence is TGCAGTGCTAGAGATCGGAATGAGCAGTTCTTC. Its protein product is CSARDRNEQFF.

V usage is TRBV3-1 (or the pseudogene TRBV3-2) and J usage is TRBJ2-7, with 8 nucleotides matching TRBD1. Trimming removed 5 bases from V and 3 bases from J; junction bases left unmatched: 6. Germline V gene sequence: CDR1 LGHDT, CDR2 YNNKEL (reference sequence). The CDR3 is made up of 14 amino acids. CDR3 region: CASSTGTGNYEQYF. The CDR3 bases are TGTGCCAGCAGCACTGGGACAGGAAACTACGAGCAGTACTTC.

The rearrangement uses TRBV2 and TRBJ1-4, with TRBD1 matching 11 bases. This CDR3 is built from 16 residues. After removal of 3 bases from V and 4 bases from J, the junction contained 4 bases not matched to a gene. Per the germline V gene, CDR1 is SNHLY and CDR2 is FYNNEI. The CDR3 region is CASSDRDRGDNEKLFF. CDR3 in DNA: TGTGCCAGCAGTGACCGGGACAGGGGGGATAATGAAAAACTGTTTTTT. Based on the CDR3 plus reference TRBV2 and TRBJ1-4, the full variable domain is EPEVTQTPSHQVTQMGQEVILRCVPISNHLYFYWYRQILGQKVEFLVSFYNNEISEKSEIFDDQFSVERPDGSNFTLKIRSTKLEDSAMYFCASSDRDRGDNEKLFFGSGTQLSVL.

V is TRBV27 and J is TRBJ2-3; 15 bases are a match to TRBD2. CDR1 is MNHEY, CDR2 SMNVEV, per germline (reference sequence). The V segment lost 5 bases and the J segment 6 bases; nucleotides outside the gene matches: 0. This CDR3 comprises 14 residues. The CDR3 loop is CASSGTSGGDTQYF. The CDR3 DNA reads TGTGCCAGCAGTGGGACTAGCGGGGGGGATACGCAGTATTTT.

This clone was observed a few times. The chain couples TRBV7-3 to TRBJ1-1; 7 nucleotides line up with TRBD1. V lost 8 bases to trimming and J lost 1 base; unmatched junction nucleotides: 10. This CDR3 has 15 amino acids. The V gene's germline CDR1 is SGHTA and CDR2 FQGTGA. CDR3 sequence reads: CASHNGDSPNTEAFF. CDR3 coding DNA: TGTGCCAGCCACAACGGGGACAGCCCGAACACTGAAGCTTTCTTT.

The chain employs TRBV6-1 and TRBJ2-7; D uncertain. V lost 2 bases to trimming and J lost 2 bases, with 10 bases between them. This CDR3 comprises 14 residues. CDR1 is MNHNS, CDR2 SASEGT, per germline. The chain's CDR3 is CASSEQEHAYEQYF. CDR3 coding DNA: TGTGCCAGCAGTGAACAGGAACATGCCTACGAGCAGTACTTC.

The chain couples TRBV10-3 to TRBJ2-2; TRBD1 aligns across 9 bases. After removal of 4 bases from V and 4 bases from J, the junction contained 4 bases not matched to a gene. CDR3 size: 15 residues. Looked up from germline, CDR1 is ENHRY and CDR2 is SYGVKD. Here the CDR3 DNA reads TGTGCCATCAGTGGGGACAGGGACCTCACCGGGGAGCTGTTTTTT. This codes for CAISGDRDLTGELFF.

The rearrangement joins TRBV2 to TRBJ1-5; 7 bases line up with TRBD1. V lost 6 bases to trimming and J lost 4 bases; unmatched junction nucleotides: 9. CDR3 size: 15 residues. Germline CDR1 SNHLY, CDR2 FYNNEI. CDR3 DNA sequence: TGTGCCAGCAGGGAACAGGGGACGGAGAATCAGCCCCAGCATTTT. Protein product: CASREQGTENQPQHF.

The CDR3 spells CASSSAGLFF. The CDR3, as DNA: TGCGCCAGCAGTTCAGCGGGACTGTTTTTT. The V gene is TRBV5-1, the J gene TRBJ1-4; D is undetermined. The CDR3 covers 10 residues. Germline lookup yields CDR1 SGHRS and CDR2 YFSETQ. V was trimmed by 5 bases and J by 13 bases, leaving 9 bases between them.